This T cell receptor (beta chain) was sequenced in a study of OX40 agonist ivuxolimab in advanced cancers. Study background: Ivuxolimab is a fully human IgG2 antibody that activates OX40 (CD134). Findings and caveats of the study: Relative to CD4+ cells, CD8+ T cells on average had more expanded clones. Patients who responded partially at 0.1-3.0 mg/kg showed clonal expansion ranking among the lowest.

Profiling relied on immunoSEQ multiplex PCR, and the TCRdb table lists in-frame clones only, not all of them. The table includes 40,000 or so clones, approximately 87% detected once. Points on this clone: What it recognizes is unknown.

Sequenced material: CD4+ or CD8+ T cells sorted from blood, taken in a trial of the OX40 agonist ivuxolimab. The TCR comes from an adult with an advanced solid tumor such as melanoma, head and neck, liver or kidney cancer.

CDR3 coding DNA: TGTGCCAGTAGTCCCCTTTTAAGATCAGATACGCAGTATTTT. Its translation: CASSPLLRSDTQYF. This chain uses TRBV19 with TRBJ2-3; unclear D gene. The CDR3 has 14 amino acids. With 5 bases removed from V and 4 bases from J, the gap between germline ends came to 13 bases. CDR1 LNHDA and CDR2 SQIVND come from the germline V gene (reference sequence).